Detailed here is one TCR beta chain. The table came from immunoSEQ multiplex PCR; TCRdb's copy has only in-frame clones and leaves some out. The table has around 61,000 clones, 86% seen once. The data belong to a study of technical replicates of blood from a few donors. The V gene end was trimmed by 3 bases and the J gene end by 2 bases; junction bases not matched to a gene: 9. In germline, CDR1 is KGHSH, CDR2 LQKENI. The CDR3 sequence is 16 residues long. The chain carries TRBV18 and TRBJ2-7; 8 bases line up with TRBD1. The sample taken for sequencing was PBMCs. This TCR was sampled from a human donor in good health. Some clones in this sample may be carry-over from other donors' samples. CDR3 protein: CASSPNTGTGTYEQYF. CDR3 sequence (DNA): TGTGCCAGCTCACCCAACACCGGGACAGGCACCTACGAGCAGTACTTC.